This T cell receptor beta chain is from a study of radiation and T cells in renal cell carcinoma. This sample's time point: blood 4 weeks post-SBRT, at nephrectomy. As for treatment: 15 Gy SBRT to primary tumor, nephrectomy 4 weeks later. Nephrectomy followed 15 Gy stereotactic body radiation by 4 weeks. Sequencing was performed with immunoSEQ multiplex PCR; in TCRdb, only in-frame clones are kept and a portion is missing. The sample yields 120,000 to 150,000 clones, less than 90% seen once. Germline CDR1 is SGHRS and CDR2 is YFSETQ. The germline V and J ends were trimmed by 0 bases and 10 bases, with 8 bases remaining between them. This CDR3 comprises 12 residues.

The gene calls are TRBV5-1 and TRBJ2-1, with D possibly being TRBD1 or TRBD2 (5 bases each). This clonotype was obtained from a woman aged 45-65 years with renal cell carcinoma. The specimen was blood, collected from a patient whose treatment included radiotherapy and nephrectomy. The CDR3 bases are TGCGCCAGCAGCTTGGAGAGGGACGAGCAGTTCTTC. Its protein product is CASSLERDEQFF.